The sample holds a few counts of the clone carrying this T cell receptor (beta chain). No antigen is known for it. Using its own MiXCR run on the 5' RACE reads, TCRdb lists one record per CDR3 protein. There are approximately 480,000 distinct CDR3 sequences in the sample; about 20% occur only once, and 10% to 15% lies in the top ten. The data belong to a study of T-cell memory formation after mild COVID-19. Background on the study: Largely, TCR clusters stayed within a single donor. General study results and limits: SARS-CoV-2 specificity of second-wave clones peaking day 37 was unconfirmed. Clones that contracted from day 15 to 85 were balanced CD4/CD8, while later expanders leaned CD4+. CD4+ contracting clones were found mainly in CM and EM, and CD8+ ones in EMRA.

The CDR3 loop spans 17 amino acids. The germline V gene encodes CDR1 SGHRS and CDR2 YFSETQ. The J segment lost 7 bases and the V segment lost 0 bases, leaving 13 bases of the junction unmatched. V is TRBV5-1 and J is TRBJ2-1, with 7 positions matching TRBD1. This clonotype was sampled from an adult woman who had mild COVID-19 (a few samples of this study predate the infection). Cell type and time point are not known. The sequenced material came from PBMCs or a T cell subset sorted from them (not recorded which). The CDR3 region has the DNA TGCGCCAGCAGCTTGGTCAGGGCGTCGGACAGGCGGAATGAGCAGTTCTTC. Protein: CASSLVRASDRRNEQFF.